The sequence of this T cell receptor beta chain was determined in a study of blood T cells in healthy people across ages (dated by TCRdb to about 2015). At the level of the whole study: In model experiments, template switching captured about one uniquely barcoded TCR beta cDNA molecule for every two T cells. Four age groups were formed from the donors: young (average roughly 15 years), middle-aged (more than 35), aged (over 55) and long-lived (around 82). To track age-related changes in TCR beta repertoire diversity, the study relied on deep sequencing normalized with unique cDNA molecular identifiers. Two additional independent replicas of 1 million unique cDNA reads from the same blood draw were analyzed for two donors (one aged 18 to 30 and one aged 80 or older).

This clonotype was seen only a few times. The specificity of this receptor is unknown. A read error may account for a junction end that differs from germline. The library was generated by 5' RACE. The sample was run on an Illumina HiSeq 2500. The second PCR ran for about 7 to 11 cycles and used a J-beta primer mix along with a sample-barcoded 5' primer. A template-switch 5' adaptor carrying 12 random nucleotides introduced a unique molecular identifier onto each TCR beta cDNA molecule. Each sample yielded at least 3 million CDR3-containing paired-end reads. The Mint cDNA synthesis kit, primed by a TRBC-specific oligonucleotide, was used to synthesize first-strand cDNA from all RNA. Following uracil-DNA glycosylase treatment, all cDNA underwent a first 18-cycle PCR with the universal primers M1SS and BC2_uni_R. Regarding the original processing steps: Each sample was normalized by randomly selecting 1 million high-quality reads, each carrying a distinct molecular identifier. Instead of being binned into consensus sequences, reads with shared molecular identifiers were discarded. MiTCR, with a Q25 quality threshold and the strictest error-elimination algorithm, was used for CDR3 identification, clonotype clustering and error correction. A nonparametric unseen species model with Euler transformation was used to estimate lower-bound total TCR beta diversity. Using fastp trimming at Q25 and MiXCR clonotype assembly, TCRdb reanalyzed the public sequencing data and kept in-frame beta chains. Rows are combined by CDR3 protein, so each entry shows the most common genes and DNA. TCRdb's processing, not the study's, gives the V and J calls here. Recorded for this sample are some 930,000 distinct CDR3 sequences; 25% to 35% of them occurred a single time. The top ten constitute roughly 10% of the sample.

Donors were 35 to 40 systemically healthy Caucasian individuals from Russia aged roughly 6 to 90 years. Approximately 9.7 milliliters of peripheral blood were drawn from each donor into EDTA-treated Vacutainer tubes. Ficoll-Paque density-gradient centrifugation was used to isolate PBMCs, with at least 6 million obtained per sample. Trizol reagent was used to extract total RNA from PBMCs, with at least 6 micrograms per sample. The percentages of naive CD45RAhigh/CD27high T cells were determined by flow cytometry on a PBMC aliquot from every donor. The CDR3 has 14 amino acids, counting the end cysteine and phenylalanine. Kept here is only the CDR3 DNA, which spans 42 bases and is read in frame from base 1. CDR1 and CDR2, per the germline V gene, are SGHTA and FQGNSA. On the study overall, not on this receptor specifically: There was a strong correlation between observed TCR beta diversity and the percentage of naive T cells measured by flow cytometry. Estimates of total diversity based on one million sequenced T cells were considered lower bounds and underestimates. Because the CMV infection status of the donors was unknown, age-related changes in expanded clonotypes may potentially have been confounded. Conclusive comparison of naive and antigen-experienced compartments was prevented by the profiling of bulk unsorted PBMCs. Compared with the aged group, the long-lived group had more naive CD4+ T cells, fewer expanded clones and increased TCR diversity, suggesting age selection. Observed TCR beta diversity per million T cells fell roughly linearly with age, and a significant reduction was already apparent by age around 36.

The same data also went into a second study, on T cells of mothers and their children. In that second paper, the authors write: Nine systemically healthy Caucasian individuals served as donors, namely three mothers together with their six children. cDNA synthesis used all of the extracted RNA, with 1.5 ug of RNA in each 15 ul reaction. In the second PCR, the M1S primer introduced both the sample barcodes and 2-4 random nucleotides. Each mother yielded over 9.5 million TCR beta CDR3 reads and each child about 3 million reads. Thymic selection similarly shapes TCR recombination output in related and unrelated pairs, with minor effect from inherited differences. Normalized repertoire overlap was always slightly but never significantly higher in related than unrelated mother-child pairs. Persistent microchimeric T cell clones were not detected, at a sensitivity of roughly 100 clones per million clonotypes. The study used deep NGS to compare TCR beta repertoires of mothers and children, seeking features distinguishing related mother-child pairs from unrelated individuals. The mean age was roughly 36 +/- 4 years for the mothers and approximately 11 +/- 4 years for the children. After adapters were ligated using NEBNext reagents, the libraries underwent 100+100 nt paired-end sequencing on an Illumina HiSeq 2000. To prevent cross-contamination, the mother and child libraries were prepared one month apart and sequenced in separate runs. For each donor, between about 450,000 and 2,300,000 distinct TCR beta clonotypes were identified. Naive TCR beta clonotypes were estimated from low-frequency clonotypes matched to each donor's FACS-determined naive share, without sorting.

Sequencing was carried out using blood. The rearrangement joined TRBV7-2 to TRBJ2-5; the D gene could be TRBD1 or TRBD2, each one agreeing over 5 bases. This TCR was sampled from a woman between 40 and 50 years old in good health. CDR3 region: CAGSLFRAGETQYF. DNA sequence: TGTGCCGGCAGCTTATTCAGGGCGGGAGAGACCCAGTACTTC.